What follows is one T cell receptor (beta chain) and its context. Antigen unknown. Total RNA, at least 6 micrograms per sample, was extracted from PBMCs. It was with a sample-barcoded 5' primer and a J-beta primer mix that a second PCR of roughly 7 to 12 cycles was run. MiXCR, applied by TCRdb to the 5' RACE reads, yields one record per CDR3 protein. The sample lists about 1.5 million distinct CDR3 sequences; 35% to 45% were seen once. V was cut by 6 bases and J by 5 bases, with 16 bases left in between. Germline lookup yields CDR1 MNHEY and CDR2 SVGAGI. This CDR3 has 14 residues. The sample belongs to a study of blood T cells in healthy people across ages. Turning to the study itself: About one barcoded beta molecule per two T cells was the capture yield of template switching. The study's findings and limits: The study could not conclusively compare naive and antigen-experienced cells, given its unsorted PBMCs. The percentage of naive T cells correlated strongly with TCR beta diversity.

The TCR sequence derives from a woman aged 18 to 35 in good health. The chain is built from TRBV6-5 and TRBJ1-2; D might be TRBD1 (6 bases). Material for sequencing was blood. The CDR3 nucleotides read TGTGCCAGCAGAAAACAGGGACACCGATATGGCTACACCTTC. As protein: CASRKQGHRYGYTF.